This T cell receptor (beta chain) is from a study of tumor-infiltrating lymphocytes in primary liver carcinoma. Study findings and constraints: The study found tumor-adjacent and tumor-blood pairs overlapped less than tumor region pairs.

The table lists this clonotype with a few counts. What it recognizes is unknown. From approximately 0.5 ug of total RNA, TCR beta-specific cDNA was reverse-transcribed using a constant-region primer. Three nested multiplex PCR rounds, a slightly modified ARM-PCR, produced the libraries for TCR beta. From the multiplex PCR reads, TCRdb called clonotypes with MiXCR, one entry per CDR3 protein. The sample carries roughly 180,000 distinct CDR3 sequences, about 60% recorded once. Unsorted whole blood supplied the blood RNA, and germline DNA was isolated too. Material for sequencing was peripheral blood. This TCR was recovered from a man aged 40-49 years with primary liver carcinoma and hepatitis B virus infection.

CDR3 region: CASSERKTATNEKLFF. In DNA, the CDR3 is TGTGCCAGCAGTGAACGGAAGACTGCAACTAATGAAAAACTGTTTTTT. The chain joins TRBV6-1 to TRBJ1-4; D remains unclear. The ends were cut back, 2 bases at V and 0 bases at J, with 10 bases in the middle. The CDR3 loop spans 16 amino acids. Germline V gene data show CDR1 as MNHNS and CDR2 as SASEGT.